Here is one T cell receptor (beta chain) with its context. The target of this receptor is not known. No per-base quality is available; no much larger clone lies one base away. These data come from a study of OX40 agonist ivuxolimab in advanced cancers. In the study overall: Ivuxolimab was a fully human IgG2 agonistic monoclonal antibody targeting the costimulatory receptor OX40 (CD134). Intravenous ivuxolimab was administered to patients every 2 weeks at six dose levels: 0.01, 0.1, 0.3, 1.5, 3 and 10 mg/kg. Among the roughly 52 dose-escalation patients, some 20 had hepatocellular carcinoma, around 15 melanoma, 9 renal cell carcinoma and 9 head and neck cancer. In the dose-escalation cohort, 70% to 85% of patients were male, and the mean age was approximately 60 years, with a range of roughly 23 to 85. Patients were allowed to have had prior anti-PD-1, anti-PD-L1 or anti-CTLA-4 therapy, and 30% to 40% of the dose-escalation patients had been treated with checkpoint inhibitors. Partial responses occurred in three dose-escalation patients: two with cutaneous melanoma and one with hepatocellular carcinoma. Peripheral TCRbeta sequencing aimed to test whether ivuxolimab altered TCR sequence diversity and caused clonal T-cell expansion. The paper describes the monotherapy dose-escalation part (N ≈ 50 patients) of the phase I trial of ivuxolimab.

Patients with autoimmune disease history or receiving systemic immunosuppression were excluded from the trial. Peripheral blood for TCR sequencing was drawn from every dose cohort at baseline, at cycle 4 day 1 and at cycle 7 day 1. Samples came from an open-label, multicenter, first-in-human phase I dose-escalation trial of ivuxolimab. Adults with locally advanced or metastatic melanoma, renal cell, hepatocellular, or head and neck squamous cell carcinoma were enrolled in the trial. Before TCR sequencing, CD4+ T cells and CD8+ T cells were sorted from peripheral blood as separate populations. The trim is 10 bases for V and 4 bases for J, with a gap of 14 bases between the germline ends. Based on the germline V gene, the CDR1 and CDR2 sequences are SGHTA and FQGNSA. Counted from cysteine to phenylalanine, this CDR3 has 13 amino acids. Just the 39-base CDR3 DNA is kept, in frame starting at base 1.

Paper-wide results and their limitations: After ivuxolimab, more expanded clones were found on average in CD8+ T cells than in CD4+ T cells. In the 0.1-3.0 mg/kg groups, partial responders were among the patients with the lowest normalized peripheral clonal expansion, particularly in CD8+ T cells. At doses of 0.1 to 3.0 mg/kg, clonal expansion of both CD4+ and CD8+ T cells in blood was seen between baseline and week 6. The antigen specificity of the peripheral T cells that underwent clonal expansion was not determined. Low levels of normalized T-cell clonal expansion were also shown by some nonresponding patients.

Genomic DNA was extracted from sorted cells for sequencing of the TCRbeta CDR3 region. The immunoSEQ Assay was used to sequence the TCRbeta CDR3 regions. TCRdb limited this immuneACCESS table to in-frame rearrangements with V and J called. A share of clones is missing; checked studies link under half to unresolved V genes, and the rest is unexplained. The sample yields 85,000 to 95,000 clones; over 75% were counted once. About 2.4% of the sample is in the top ten clones. The chain is encoded by TRBV7-2 joined to TRBJ2-1; no D gene call is confident. The sample was CD4+ or CD8+ T cells sorted from blood, taken in a trial of the OX40 agonist ivuxolimab. This receptor was identified in an adult with an advanced solid tumor such as melanoma, head and neck, liver or kidney cancer. The CDR3 sequence is CAIRHKVYNEQFF. The DNA is as follows: TGTGCCATACGTCATAAGGTATACAATGAGCAGTTCTTC.